This record looks at one T cell receptor beta chain sequence and its context. These data originate in a study of blood T cell repertoires in COVID-19. The wider study: The samples span acute and convalescent COVID-19 from the United States, Italy and Spain.

V dropped 0 bases and J dropped 7; count of bases not matched to a gene: 10. CDR3 length: 18 amino acids. Looked up from germline, CDR1 is KGHSH and CDR2 is LQKENI. Original processing notes: Estimated nucleated cell counts came from reference gene primer amplification. Sequencing used immunoSEQ multiplex PCR; TCRdb keeps in-frame clones, though not all of them. V and J calls and clone size follow that table, whereas D and trimming were derived from the DNA. The data contain about 290,000 clones, 89% of them singletons. This receptor was taken from a woman aged 40 to 50 who had recovered from COVID-19. The rearrangement uses TRBV18 and TRBJ2-1; 12 nucleotides match TRBD2. Sequencing input: peripheral blood. The CDR3 bases are TGTGCCAGCTCACCACCGGGACTAGCGGGCTCCGCGGGGAATGAGCAGTTCTTC. It yields the protein CASSPPGLAGSAGNEQFF.